This T cell receptor (beta chain) was observed in a study of blood T cell repertoires in COVID-19. The length of the CDR3 is 16 residues. V shed 4 bases, J shed 3 bases, and the junction held 11 bases outside the gene matches. The germline V gene has CDR1 SGHRS and CDR2 YFSETQ. The method was immunoSEQ multiplex PCR; TCRdb's version includes in-frame clones alone and lacks a portion of them. The sample contains tens of thousands of clones, roughly nine tenths of which appear only once. Source material: peripheral blood. This receptor was taken from a human donor in a cohort sampled during active COVID-19. The chain employs TRBV5-1 and TRBJ1-2; 8 bases map to TRBD1. The DNA for the CDR3 is TGCGCCAGCAGCCTAAACCGACAGGGGACTTACTATGGCTACACCTTC. It codes for CASSLNRQGTYYGYTF.